The source of this TCR beta chain is a study of glioma-infiltrating T cells. At the level of the study: Presurgical dexamethasone in glioma patients lasted six or fewer days.

With respect to this clonotype: Its matching antigen is unknown.

Amplification of TCR alpha and beta CDR3 regions from RNA used iRepertoire nested multiplex PCR. TCRdb re-analysed the multiplex PCR reads in MiXCR, keeping a single row per CDR3 protein. The sample records a few hundred thousand distinct CDR3 sequences, about two fifths being singletons. Germline V gene data show CDR1 as SGHVS and CDR2 as FQNEAQ. This CDR3 has 16 amino acids. V was pared by 5 bases and J by 0 bases, with 15 bases between. Study findings and constraints: Non-neoplastic patients had below-expected tissue-blood divergence, while all gliomas exceeded expectation.

The TCR comes from a human donor with low-grade glioma or glioblastoma, undergoing nonglioma brain surgery, or in good health (not recorded which). Material: glioma tissue, nonneoplastic brain tissue, or PBMCs (not recorded which). The rearrangement links TRBV7-8 to TRBJ2-3; D ambiguous. The CDR3 DNA follows: TGTGCCAGCAGCCGGCCCGGGCTGCTCAGCACAGATACGCAGTATTTT. Translation gives CASSRPGLLSTDTQYF. Looking up the rest from reference TRBV7-8 and TRBJ2-3 gives the full variable domain: GAGVSQSPRYKVAKRGQDVALRCDPISGHVSLFWYQQALGQGPEFLTYFQNEAQLDKSGLPSDRFFAERPEGSVSTLKIQRTQQEDSAVYLCASSRPGLLSTDTQYFGPGTRLTVL.